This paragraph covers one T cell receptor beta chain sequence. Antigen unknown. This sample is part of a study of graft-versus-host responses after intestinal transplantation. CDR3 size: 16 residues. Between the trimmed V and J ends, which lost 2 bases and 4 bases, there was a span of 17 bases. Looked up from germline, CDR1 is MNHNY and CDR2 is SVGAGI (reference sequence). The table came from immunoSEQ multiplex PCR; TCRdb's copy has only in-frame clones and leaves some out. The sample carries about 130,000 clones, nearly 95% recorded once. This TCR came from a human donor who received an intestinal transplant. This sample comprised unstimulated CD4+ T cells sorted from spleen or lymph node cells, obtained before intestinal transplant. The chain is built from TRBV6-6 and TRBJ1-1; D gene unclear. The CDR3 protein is CASSYGRADRTTEAFF. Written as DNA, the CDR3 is TGTGCCAGCAGTTACGGTAGGGCTGACCGCACCACTGAAGCTTTCTTT.